The T cell receptor beta chain under discussion was sequenced for a study of blood T cell repertoires in COVID-19. Study at large: Samples representing acute and convalescent COVID-19 were sourced from the United States, Italy and Spain. PBMCs, B-cell-depleted T cells, or T cells provided the cDNA or gDNA that made up the material.

Per the original methods: It was from reference gene primer amplification that nucleated cell counts were estimated. Clones were read by immunoSEQ multiplex PCR, and TCRdb kept only the in-frame ones, dropping some. D and trimming were read from the DNA, whereas the V and J calls and clone size are those reported in that table. Of a few hundred thousand clones in the sample, 70% to 90% are singletons; the top ten hold less than 4.5%. CDR3 size: 15 residues. The junction had 7 bases not matched to a gene; V was cut back by 4 bases and J by 5 bases. CDR1 LGHDT and CDR2 YNNKEL come from the germline V gene (reference sequence).

The V gene is TRBV3-1 (or the pseudogene TRBV3-2), the J gene TRBJ2-1, with 8 bases fitting TRBD2. Sequenced sample: peripheral blood. The clonotype was recovered from a man younger than 30 with active or convalescent COVID-19. CDR3 region: CASSPTGTSNNEQFF. The CDR3 DNA is TGTGCCAGCAGCCCAACCGGGACTAGTAACAATGAGCAGTTCTTC.